The rows below give T cell receptor beta chains drawn from one sample of a study of cytomegalovirus exposure and HLA in healthy donors. Sequenced by immunoSEQ multiplex PCR; TCRdb stores in-frame clones only, minus some. This table has about 67,000 clones, roughly nine tenths appearing once. The material sequenced was PBMCs. All receptors derive from a woman aged 25 to 39 in good health and CMV-seropositive. Both conserved end residues are part of each CDR3.

j_call	v_call	cdr3_aa
TRBJ2-3	TRBV7-2	CASSPRDASGRADTQYF
TRBJ1-2	TRBV9	CASSAKGFGYTF
TRBJ2-1	TRBV19	CASSIRRSIAGFNEQFF
TRBJ1-5	TRBV5-8	CASSKRGQGGNQPQHF
TRBJ1-1	TRBV28	CASSSPGTGRGEAFF
TRBJ2-3	TRBV4-2	CASSQEQRQGITDMQYF
TRBJ1-1	TRBV6-5	CASRVQGATTEAFF
TRBJ1-2	TRBV14	CASSQDHRGFYYGYTF
TRBJ2-2	TRBV2	CASSQENTGELFF
TRBJ2-2	TRBV2	CASKDREYTGELFF
TRBJ2-1	TRBV5-4	CASSEGLTAYNEQFF
TRBJ2-3	TRBV10-1	CASSRTGITDTQYF
TRBJ2-7	TRBV9	CASSVGHRDSYEQYF
TRBJ1-4	TRBV27	CASSLRGSSEKLFF
TRBJ2-3	TRBV28	CASLPGGTPSTDTQYF
TRBJ1-2	TRBV5-6	CASNFYTSNYGYTF
TRBJ2-7	TRBV10-3	CAISEFYGTNYREQYF
TRBJ2-7	TRBV6-1	CASSGAGTFYEQYF
TRBJ2-3	TRBV5-4	CASSFNRASTDTQYF
TRBJ1-5	TRBV6-5	CASSRTGVGNQPQHF
TRBJ1-2	TRBV29-1	CSVEGGLGYTF
TRBJ2-2	TRBV29-1	CSVRRGNGELFF
TRBJ1-5	TRBV2	CARQGQGGQPQHF
TRBJ1-4	TRBV15	CATSRETVTNEKLFF
TRBJ2-5	TRBV28	CASSLSRGGDQETQYF
TRBJ2-7	TRBV4-2	CASSFRDSAYEQYF
TRBJ2-1	TRBV9	CASSAQRAGGEQFF
TRBJ2-2	TRBV7-6	CASSLVEQRGTGELFF